This T cell receptor (beta chain) was profiled in a study of blood T cell repertoires in COVID-19. Study in general: The study drew acute and convalescent COVID-19 samples from the United States, Italy and Spain. PBMCs, B-cell-depleted T cells, or T cells were the source of the cDNA or gDNA that made up the material.

V gave up 8 bases and J gave up 7 bases, with 17 bases separating them. The length of the CDR3 is 13 residues. Germline V CDR1 and CDR2: MDHEN, SYDVKM. The table came from immunoSEQ multiplex PCR; TCRdb's copy has only in-frame clones and leaves some out. Of 170,000 or so clones in the sample, 84% are singletons; the top ten hold 13% to 15%. Sequencing was performed on peripheral blood. The TCR sequence derives from a man younger than 35 with active or convalescent COVID-19. The chain has TRBV28 and TRBJ1-2; D call uncertain. CDR3 region: CASRDLTQGGYTF. CDR3 coding DNA: TGTGCCAGCCGAGACTTAACTCAAGGTGGCTACACCTTC.